Sequencing of this T cell receptor (beta chain) was carried out in a study of regulatory T cells in long-lasting Graves disease. Overall study results and limits: For persistent Graves' patients, TCR diversity was lower than for newly diagnosed ones.

According to the study, TCR beta libraries were built with iRepertoire HTBI primers and CDR3-region Arm-PCR. Using its own MiXCR run on the multiplex PCR reads, TCRdb lists one record per CDR3 protein. Seen here are approximately 400,000 distinct CDR3 sequences, under 15% observed once, and the top ten hold around 17%. Time point indicated: newly diagnosed GD, antithyroid drugs for less than 3 months. Researchers made the TCR library from RNA that was extracted from PBMCs. Worth noting for this clonotype: As yet, its antigen is unknown.

V was clipped by 2 bases and J by 7 bases, with 11 bases between them. CDR1 and CDR2 (germline): MNHEY, SMNVEV (reference sequence). The CDR3 is made up of 14 amino acids. This sample was shared with a second study, whose subject was T cells in Graves' hyperthyroidism and ophthalmopathy. As reported in that work: Graves' hyperthyroidism is called stable when ophthalmopathy does not progress within 18 months.

This chain joins TRBV27 and TRBJ1-4; no firm D call. The TCR comes from a young woman with Graves disease. The sample in question was peripheral blood mononuclear cells (PBMCs), obtained at new diagnosis, from a patient treated with antithyroid drugs. The CDR3 bases are TGTGCCAGCAGTTTAACGGCAGGTTTTGAAAAACTGTTTTTT. This codes for CASSLTAGFEKLFF.